This entry describes one T cell receptor beta chain. Its antigen remains unidentified. No base quality information exists; no much larger clone differs at one position. This specimen belongs to a study of T cell repertoires in ileal Crohn's disease (dated by TCRdb to between 2018 and 2020). At the level of the whole study: The median duration of disease was around 8 years, and at the time of surgery about 35% of patients were active smokers. Endoscopic postoperative recurrence was defined as a Rutgeerts score above i0. A total of around 150 mucosal samples from around 60 patients were sequenced, collected from several sites on the surgical specimen as well as at postoperative endoscopy. Running in parallel with the study was a multicentre cohort set up to find predictors of early endoscopic recurrence following ileocolonic resection. Roughly half of the patients were given postoperative therapy, with 18 on anti-TNF agents and 11 to 12 on thiopurines. A prospective multicentre cohort supplied the approximately 56 Crohn's disease patients whose TCR repertoires were analysed. Every patient underwent surgery because of a complication, which was stricturing disease in about 61% of cases and penetrating disease in about 39%. Broad study findings and their caveats: Sorted CD8 T cells carried more high-frequency clones than CD4 T cells, suggesting mucosal expansions were mainly CD8. Mucosal CD4 and CD8 T cells were sorted and sequenced only in a subgroup of patients, the size of which was not stated. Higher percentages of high-frequency clones at the time of surgery were linked to endoscopic recurrence, and every patient with clonality above 26.8% (18/57) had recurrence. A significantly higher proportion of clonal expansions was observed in active smokers at surgery than in non-smokers (approximately 28% vs 17%, p=0.02).

From the cysteine through the phenylalanine, the CDR3 covers 14 amino acids. Only the CDR3 region is kept as DNA, spanning 42 bases read in frame from base 1. The CDR1 and CDR2 encoded by the germline V gene are KGHSH and LQKENI. Cut back by 3 bases and 4 bases, the V and J ends lie 12 bases apart. Five hundred nanograms of biopsy DNA per sample were submitted for commercial TCRB immunosequencing. Adaptive Biotechnology amplified CDR3 regions from genomic DNA with a two-step multiplex PCR that controlled for amplification bias. In the first PCR, primers covered every V and J gene segment, and in the second PCR, barcodes and Illumina adapters were added. CDR3 libraries were sequenced using an Illumina instrument. The paper's data handling went like this. Analysis combined the vendor-provided pipelines with custom analysis of raw data in R/Bioconductor under R version 3.3.0. Clonality, which ranges from 0 to 1, was calculated as the inverse of the normalised Shannon entropy across all productive clones. High-frequency clones were defined as the share of the repertoire taken up by the top 100 clones, keeping only clones that passed a 95% confidence test. Overlap between samples was measured with the Morisita-Horn index, while repertoire diversity was measured with the Simpson index. This immuneACCESS table, as held by TCRdb, lists in-frame sequences with V and J called but not all clones. Of the missing ones, under half trace to an unresolved V gene in checked studies; the others have no known cause. V and J calls plus clone size are reproduced from that table; the DNA served to infer D and trimming. Within this sample are roughly 13,000 clones, with roughly 80% of them counted one time only. Roughly 6.3% of the sample is in the top ten clones.

To be eligible, patients had to be adults with ileal or ileocolonic Crohn's disease and an indication for ileocolonic resection. Whole ileal mucosal biopsies were kept frozen at -80 degrees C prior to DNA extraction. A TRizol-based method was used to extract genomic DNA from the frozen whole biopsies, and the DNA was quantified with a NanoDrop 2000 spectrophotometer. Material: ileal tissue. This receptor was identified in an adult with Crohn's disease. The rearrangement combines TRBV18 with TRBJ1-2; tentative D gene TRBD1, with 5 bases matching. The DNA sequence is as follows: TGTGCCAGCTCACCTGAGACAGATGTCTATGGCTACACCTTC. This translates into CASSPETDVYGYTF.